A single sample is the source of the 20 T cell receptor beta chains below, sequenced in a study of cytomegalovirus exposure and HLA in healthy donors. With 60 Vbeta and 13 Jbeta primers, the PCR was carried out. Profiling relied on immunoSEQ multiplex PCR, and the TCRdb table lists in-frame clones only, not all of them. This sample has roughly 200,000 clones, with 79% found just once. The sequenced sample was PBMCs. The receptor set was obtained from a young woman in good health and CMV-seropositive.

This chain connects TRBV7-2 to TRBJ2-5; perhaps TRBD2 as D (6 bases). The J call may be in error: the DNA end matches TRBJ2-7 better. This CDR3 spans 12 amino acids. Germline V gene sequence: CDR1 SGHTA, CDR2 FQGNSA. The CDR3 here is CASGGAHYEQYF. For the CDR3, the DNA is TGTGCCAGCGGAGGGGCCCATTACGAGCAGTACTTC.

This chain links TRBV11-3 with TRBJ2-3; no definite D call. The CDR3 has 14 amino acids. Per the germline V gene, CDR1 is SGHNT and CDR2 is YENEEA. The V end lost 4 bases, the J end lost 8 bases, and 16 bases lay between the germline ends. The CDR3 sequence: CASSSPTTPGTQYF. CDR3 coding DNA: TGTGCCAGCAGCTCTCCGACCACGCCGGGTACGCAGTATTTT.

Only a few counts were recorded for this clone. The J gene is TRBJ2-1, the V gene TRBV5-5; perhaps TRBD2 as D (6 bases). The V end lost 2 bases, the J end lost 6 bases, and 15 bases lay between the germline ends. Germline CDR1 reads SGHKS; CDR2 reads YYEKEE (reference sequence). The CDR3 length is 15 residues. The DNA of the CDR3 is TGTGCCAGCAGCTTCTCTCTGACTAGTTCCAATGAGCAGTTCTTC. Translation: CASSFSLTSSNEQFF.

This clone has a single count. The chain recombines TRBV30 with TRBJ2-2; 7 nucleotides agree with TRBD1. The CDR3 runs to 15 residues. Germline V gene data show CDR1 as GTSNPN and CDR2 as SVGIG (reference sequence). V lost 4 bases and J lost 0; bases outside the gene matches: 5. The CDR3 loop reads CAWIGGRANTGELFF. The CDR3, as DNA: TGTGCCTGGATAGGGGGCCGTGCGAACACCGGGGAGCTGTTTTTT.

This clone was found a few times. The rearrangement uses TRBV27 and TRBJ1-2; possible D gene TRBD1, 6 bases. The CDR3 totals 14 residues. Germline CDR1 reads MNHEY; CDR2 reads SMNVEV (reference sequence). V gave up 0 bases and J gave up 4 bases, with 9 bases separating them. The CDR3 DNA sequence: TGTGCCAGCAGTTTATCCCCAGGGGTCTATGGCTACACCTTC. As protein: CASSLSPGVYGYTF.

This clone came up a few times. The chain couples TRBV9 to TRBJ2-1; TRBD2 agrees at 7 bases. The CDR3 extends over 15 amino acids. In germline, CDR1 is SGDLS, CDR2 YYNGEE. The J segment lost 9 bases and the V segment lost 0 bases, leaving 9 bases of the junction unmatched. In nucleotides, the CDR3 is TGTGCCAGCAGCGTAGGCGGGAGTGATGGTGGTGAGCAGTTCTTC. This sequence encodes CASSVGGSDGGEQFF.

The rearrangement joins TRBV15 to TRBJ1-2; D might be TRBD1 (5 bases). The CDR3 consists of 14 residues. The germline gives CDR1 LNHNV, CDR2 YYDKDF (reference sequence). V was cut by 5 bases and J by 8 bases, with 18 bases left in between. Here the CDR3 reads CATSRQGSLRGYTF. The DNA for the CDR3 is TGTGCCACCAGCCGGCAGGGCAGCTTGAGGGGCTACACCTTC.

This clone came up once. This rearrangement joins TRBV18 to TRBJ1-5; the match to TRBD1 covers 7 bases. The CDR3 runs to 13 residues. Germline CDR1 KGHSH, CDR2 LQKENI. With V trimmed by 3 bases and J by 4 bases, 0 bases remained unmatched. The CDR3 DNA is TGTGCCAGCTCACCGGGACAGAATCAGCCCCAGCATTTT. This codes for CASSPGQNQPQHF.

The CDR3 region has the DNA TGTGCCAGCAGCTCCGGGGGGCGGGTGAACCAGCCCCAGCATTTT. Encoded protein: CASSSGGRVNQPQHF. This rearrangement joins TRBV6-5 to TRBJ1-5, with D possibly TRBD1 on 6 matching bases. Germline CDR1 and CDR2: MNHEY and SVGAGI. The CDR3 is made up of 15 amino acids. Trimming cost V 6 bases and J 7 bases, with 19 bases left between them.

This clone was seen only once. The V call is TRBV7-2, the J call TRBJ1-5; 9 bases are a match to TRBD1. The CDR3 loop spans 13 amino acids. Trimming cost V 5 bases and J 5 bases; bases outside gene matches: 1. Germline lookup yields CDR1 SGHTA and CDR2 FQGNSA. The CDR3 nucleotides read TGTGCCAGCAGCCGGACAGGGGATCAGCCCCAGCATTTT. This gives the protein CASSRTGDQPQHF.

The sample holds a few counts of this clone. The CDR3 DNA sequence: TGCGCCAGCAGTCACGACAGAAAGTACTTC. It translates to CASSHDRKYF. The genes are TRBV23-1 and TRBJ2-4, with D tentatively TRBD1 (5 bases). TRBV23-1 is an open reading frame, and its role is uncertain. CDR3 length: 10 amino acids. Trimming cost V 3 bases and J 14 bases, with 8 bases left between them.

J is TRBJ1-5 and V is TRBV10-3; D gene unclear. This CDR3 has 12 amino acids. The germline V and J ends were trimmed by 3 bases and 5 bases, with 5 bases remaining between them. CDR1 ENHRY and CDR2 SYGVKD come from the germline V gene. The CDR3: CAISELDQPQHF. DNA for the CDR3: TGTGCCATCAGTGAATTAGATCAGCCCCAGCATTTT.

The chain couples TRBV6-5 to TRBJ1-6, with a possible D match to TRBD1 (5 bases). The germline V and J ends were trimmed by 6 bases and 10 bases, with 16 bases remaining between them. Per the germline V gene, CDR1 is MNHEY and CDR2 is SVGAGI. This CDR3 has 14 residues. CDR3 nucleotides: TGTGCCAGCAGGTTTCAGGGTTCTAACTCACCCCTCCACTTT. The encoded protein is CASRFQGSNSPLHF.

The J gene is TRBJ2-3, the V gene TRBV29-1; D may be TRBD2 (5 bases). Between the trimmed V and J ends, which lost 4 bases and 4 bases, there was a span of 12 bases. CDR1 is SQVTM and CDR2 is ANQGSEA in the germline V gene. The CDR3 runs 13 residues. The CDR3 DNA sequence: TGCAGCGTTGTAAAAATCGGGGCAGATACGCAGTATTTT. Protein product: CSVVKIGADTQYF.

The J gene is TRBJ1-3, the V gene TRBV5-6; D gene unclear. Germline loops: CDR1 SGHDT, CDR2 YYEEEE. Trimming took off 1 base at V and 1 base at J, with 6 bases between the two ends. CDR3 length: 14 amino acids. CDR3 loop: CASSLRVSGNTIYF. DNA of the CDR3: TGTGCCAGCAGCTTGCGGGTTTCTGGAAACACCATATATTTT.

The rearrangement uses TRBV15 and TRBJ2-7; D uncertain. Germline CDR1 reads LNHNV; CDR2 reads YYDKDF (reference sequence). The V and J ends lost 0 bases and 2 bases respectively, with 20 bases between them. The CDR3 runs to 18 residues. In DNA form, the CDR3 reads TGTGCCACCAGCAGAGATGGCGGAGCTAGATCCCCCCCCTACGAGCAGTACTTC. Translation: CATSRDGGARSPPYEQYF.

The genes are TRBV29-1 and TRBJ2-7; 7 bases line up with TRBD1. Losses at the gene ends were 5 bases for V and 1 base for J; bases not matched to a gene: 2. The CDR3 spans 12 residues. Germline lookup yields CDR1 SQVTM and CDR2 ANQGSEA. The CDR3 DNA is TGCAGCGTTCGACAGGGATCCTACGAGCAGTACTTC. It encodes CSVRQGSYEQYF.

This chain's CDR3 is CASSLETGGYSYGYTF. CDR3 bases: TGTGCCAGCAGCTTGGAGACAGGGGGATACAGCTATGGCTACACCTTC. V is TRBV5-4 and J is TRBJ1-2, with 9 bases that match TRBD1. Germline CDR1 reads SGHNT; CDR2 reads YYREEE (reference sequence). CDR3 size: 16 residues. V lost 0 bases to trimming and J lost 4 bases; unmatched junction nucleotides: 7.

This clone was counted once. The chain combines TRBV11-3 with TRBJ2-7, with TRBD1 matching over 7 bases. The CDR3 has 14 residues. The V gene end was trimmed by 4 bases and the J gene end by 4 bases; junction bases not matched to a gene: 7. Looked up from germline, CDR1 is SGHNT and CDR2 is YENEEA. The chain's CDR3 is CASSYRTGPYEQYF. CDR3 bases: TGTGCCAGCAGCTACCGGACAGGTCCTTACGAGCAGTACTTC.

The J gene is TRBJ2-7, the V gene TRBV4-3; 8 nucleotides agree with TRBD2. CDR1 is LGHNA, CDR2 YSLEER, per germline. Trimming at V came to 0 bases and at J to 1 base, leaving 8 bases not matched to a gene. CDR3 size: 17 residues. CDR3 in DNA: TGCGCCAGCAGCCAAGATCACGGGTCTAGCGGGTCCTACGAGCAGTACTTC. Translating gives CASSQDHGSSGSYEQYF.